This TCR beta chain was captured in a study of T cell changes during pregnancy in multiple sclerosis. The germline CDR1 and CDR2 sequences are SGHAT and FQDESV (reference sequence). After removal of 4 bases from V and 2 bases from J, the junction contained 8 bases not matched to a gene. This CDR3 comprises 17 residues. As to this clone: The identical CDR3 is also encoded by other nucleotide sequences in the sample.

Libraries were prepared by immunoSEQ multiplex PCR; TCRdb keeps only in-frame clonotypes and omits some of them. Counted here are around 130,000 clones, approximately 94% occurring once; the ten biggest clones make up 6% to 7%. The sequence was collected from a female donor with multiple sclerosis, enrolled in a pregnancy study. The sample was peripheral blood, taken before pregnancy. The chain links TRBV11-1 to TRBJ2-3; 11 bases are a match to TRBD2. This CDR3 reads CASSSRSGRAATDTQYF. The CDR3 nucleotides read TGTGCCAGCAGCTCGCGTAGCGGGAGGGCGGCCACAGATACGCAGTATTTT.